This TCR beta chain was retrieved from a study of blood T cell repertoires in COVID-19. The wider study: The United States, Italy and Spain provided the acute and convalescent COVID-19 samples.

In the authors' methods: Reference gene primer amplification gave nucleated cell count estimates. Only in-frame clones appear in the TCRdb table, and some are missing; sequencing was by immunoSEQ multiplex PCR. V, J and clone size are taken as reported in that table, and D and trimming were inferred from the DNA itself. The table lists around 200,000 clones, around 90% of them singletons. Between the trimmed V and J ends, which lost 3 bases and 8 bases, there was a span of 10 bases. CDR3 length: 12 residues. The germline CDR1 and CDR2 sequences are MDHEN and SYDVKM. J is TRBJ1-2 and V is TRBV28, with D unresolved. The sequenced sample was peripheral blood. The receptor was derived from a man aged 45-60 years with acute or convalescent COVID-19. This chain's CDR3 is CASSLRQSGYTF. CDR3 DNA: TGTGCCAGCAGTTTGAGGCAGAGCGGCTACACCTTC.